This T cell receptor (beta chain) was profiled in a study of blood T cell repertoires in COVID-19. J gave up 7 bases and V 3 bases, and 8 bases lay outside the gene matches. Germline CDR1 and CDR2: KGHSH and LQKENI. CDR3 length: 15 residues. Assay: immunoSEQ multiplex PCR; the TCRdb copy retains only in-frame clones and omits some. In the table there are about 78,000 clones, approximately 80% of which are singletons. This clone appeared a few times. This TCR was sampled from a man between 60 and 75 years old with active or convalescent COVID-19. The J gene is TRBJ1-3, the V gene TRBV18, with TRBD1 identical over 8 bases. Sequenced: peripheral blood. CDR3 sequence reads: CASSPGQGGGNTIYF. CDR3 DNA sequence: TGTGCCAGCTCACCCGGACAGGGAGGTGGCAACACCATATATTTT. Full variable domain (outside the CDR3, taken from reference TRBV18 and TRBJ1-3): NAGVMQNPRHLVRRRGQEARLRCSPMKGHSHVYWYRQLPEEGLKFMVYLQKENIIDESGMPKERFSAEFPKEGPSILRIQQVVRGDSAAYFCASSPGQGGGNTIYFGEGSWLTVV.